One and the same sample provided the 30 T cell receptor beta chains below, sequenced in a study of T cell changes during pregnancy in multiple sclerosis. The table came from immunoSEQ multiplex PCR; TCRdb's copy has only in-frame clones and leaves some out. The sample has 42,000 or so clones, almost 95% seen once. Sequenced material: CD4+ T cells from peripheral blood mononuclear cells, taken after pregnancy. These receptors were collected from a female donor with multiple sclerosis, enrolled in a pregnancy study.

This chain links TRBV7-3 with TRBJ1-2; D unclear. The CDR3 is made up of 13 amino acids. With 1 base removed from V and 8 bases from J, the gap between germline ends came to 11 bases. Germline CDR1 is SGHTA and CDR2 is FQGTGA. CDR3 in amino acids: CASSLRGARGYTF. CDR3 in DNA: TGTGCCAGCAGCTTAAGGGGAGCTAGGGGCTACACCTTC.

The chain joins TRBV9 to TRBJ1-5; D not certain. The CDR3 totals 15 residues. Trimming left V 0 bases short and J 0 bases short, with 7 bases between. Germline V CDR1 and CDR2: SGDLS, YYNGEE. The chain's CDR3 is CASSVGPGSNQPQHF. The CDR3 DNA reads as TGTGCCAGCAGCGTAGGTCCAGGTAGCAATCAGCCCCAGCATTTT.

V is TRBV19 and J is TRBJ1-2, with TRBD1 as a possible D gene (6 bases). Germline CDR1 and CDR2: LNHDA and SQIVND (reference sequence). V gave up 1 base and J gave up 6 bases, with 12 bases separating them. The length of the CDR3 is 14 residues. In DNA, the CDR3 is TGTGCCAGTAGTATAGTTGGACAGCGTAATGGCTACACCTTC. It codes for CASSIVGQRNGYTF.

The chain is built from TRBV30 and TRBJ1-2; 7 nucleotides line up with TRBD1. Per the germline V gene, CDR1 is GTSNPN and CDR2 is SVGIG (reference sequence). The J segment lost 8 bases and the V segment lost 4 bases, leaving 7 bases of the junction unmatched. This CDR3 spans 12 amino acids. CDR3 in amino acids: CAWTPGGVGYTF. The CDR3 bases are TGTGCCTGGACCCCAGGGGGAGTAGGCTACACCTTC.

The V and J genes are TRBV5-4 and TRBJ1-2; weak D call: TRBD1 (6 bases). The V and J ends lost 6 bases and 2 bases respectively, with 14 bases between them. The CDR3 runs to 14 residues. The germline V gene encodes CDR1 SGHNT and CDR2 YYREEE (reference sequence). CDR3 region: CASNQKGQNYGYTF. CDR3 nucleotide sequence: TGTGCCAGCAATCAAAAGGGACAAAACTATGGCTACACCTTC. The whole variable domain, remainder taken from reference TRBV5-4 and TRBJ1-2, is ETGVTQSPTHLIKTRGQQVTLRCSSQSGHNTVSWYQQALGQGPQFIFQYYREEENGRGNFPPRFSGLQFPNYSSELNVNALELDDSALYLCASNQKGQNYGYTFGSGTRLTVV.

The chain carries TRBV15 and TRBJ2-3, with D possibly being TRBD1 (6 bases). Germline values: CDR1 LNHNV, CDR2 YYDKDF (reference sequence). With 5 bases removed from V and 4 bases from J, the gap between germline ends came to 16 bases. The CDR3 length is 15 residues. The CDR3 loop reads CATSYFRDTSDTQYF. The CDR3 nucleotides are TGTGCCACCAGCTATTTCCGGGACACCTCAGATACGCAGTATTTT.

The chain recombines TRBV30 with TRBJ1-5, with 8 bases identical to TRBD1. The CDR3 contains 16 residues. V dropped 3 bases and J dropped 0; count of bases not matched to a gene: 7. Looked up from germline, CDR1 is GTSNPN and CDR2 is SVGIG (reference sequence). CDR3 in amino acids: CAWSLMDRASNQPQHF. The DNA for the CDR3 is TGTGCCTGGAGCCTTATGGACAGGGCTAGCAATCAGCCCCAGCATTTT. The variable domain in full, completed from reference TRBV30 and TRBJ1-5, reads SQTIHQWPATLVQPVGSPLSLECTVEGTSNPNLYWYRQAAGRGLQLLFYSVGIGQISSEVPQNLSASRPQDRQFILSSKKLLLSDSGFYLCAWSLMDRASNQPQHFGDGTRLSIL.

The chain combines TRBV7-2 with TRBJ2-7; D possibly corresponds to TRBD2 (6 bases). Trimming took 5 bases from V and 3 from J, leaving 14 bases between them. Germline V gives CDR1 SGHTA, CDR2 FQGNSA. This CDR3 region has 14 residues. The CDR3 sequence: CASSAGTAFYEQYF. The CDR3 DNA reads TGTGCCAGCAGCGCAGGGACTGCTTTCTACGAGCAGTACTTC. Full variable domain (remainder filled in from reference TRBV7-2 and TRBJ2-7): GAGVSQSPSNKVTEKGKDVELRCDPISGHTALYWYRQSLGQGLEFLIYFQGNSAPDKSGLPSDRFSAERTGGSVSTLTIQRTQQEDSAVYLCASSAGTAFYEQYFGPGTRLTVT.

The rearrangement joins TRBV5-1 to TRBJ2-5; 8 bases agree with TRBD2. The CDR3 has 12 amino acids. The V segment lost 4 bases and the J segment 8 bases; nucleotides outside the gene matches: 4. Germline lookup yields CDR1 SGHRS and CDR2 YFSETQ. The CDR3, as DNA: TGCGCCAGCAGCCCCGGGGGGGGCACCCAGTACTTC. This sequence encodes CASSPGGGTQYF.

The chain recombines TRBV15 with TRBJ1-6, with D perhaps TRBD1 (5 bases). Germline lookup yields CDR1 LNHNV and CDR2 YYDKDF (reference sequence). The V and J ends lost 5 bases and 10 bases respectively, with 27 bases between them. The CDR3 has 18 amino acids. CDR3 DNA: TGTGCCACCAGCCTTCTCCGGGACTCCAAGGGAACGGACTCACCCCTCCACTTT. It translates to CATSLLRDSKGTDSPLHF.

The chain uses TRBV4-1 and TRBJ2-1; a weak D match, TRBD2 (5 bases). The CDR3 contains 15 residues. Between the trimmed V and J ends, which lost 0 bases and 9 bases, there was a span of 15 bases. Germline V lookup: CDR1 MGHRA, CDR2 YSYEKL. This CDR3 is CASSQEAAIRVEQFF. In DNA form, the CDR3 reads TGCGCCAGCAGCCAAGAAGCGGCCATTAGGGTTGAGCAGTTCTTC.

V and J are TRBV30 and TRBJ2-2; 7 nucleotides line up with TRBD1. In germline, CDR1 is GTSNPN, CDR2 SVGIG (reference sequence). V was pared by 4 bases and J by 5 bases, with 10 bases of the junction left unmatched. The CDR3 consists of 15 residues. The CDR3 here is CAWKGEGARTGELFF. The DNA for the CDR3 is TGTGCCTGGAAGGGAGAGGGGGCCAGGACCGGGGAGCTGTTTTTT.

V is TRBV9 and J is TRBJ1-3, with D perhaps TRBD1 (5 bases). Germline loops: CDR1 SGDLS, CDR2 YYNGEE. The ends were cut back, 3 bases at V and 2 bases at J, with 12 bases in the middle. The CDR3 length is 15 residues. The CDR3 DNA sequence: TGTGCCAGCAGCGCTAAGGGGATAGCTGGAAACACCATATATTTT. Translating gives CASSAKGIAGNTIYF. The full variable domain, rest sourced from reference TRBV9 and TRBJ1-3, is DSGVTQTPKHLITATGQRVTLRCSPRSGDLSVYWYQQSLDQGLQFLIQYYNGEERAKGNILERFSAQQFPDLHSELNLSSLELGDSALYFCASSAKGIAGNTIYFGEGSWLTVV.

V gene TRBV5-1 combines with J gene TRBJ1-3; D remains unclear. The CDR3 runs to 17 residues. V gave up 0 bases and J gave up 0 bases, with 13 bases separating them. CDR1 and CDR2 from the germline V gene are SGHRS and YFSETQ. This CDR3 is CASSLVPQELSGNTIYF. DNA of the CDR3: TGCGCCAGCAGCTTGGTTCCCCAGGAACTCTCTGGAAACACCATATATTTT.

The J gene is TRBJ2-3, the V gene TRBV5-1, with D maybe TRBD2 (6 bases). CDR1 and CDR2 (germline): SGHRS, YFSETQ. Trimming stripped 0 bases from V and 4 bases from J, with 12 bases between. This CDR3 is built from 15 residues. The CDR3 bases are TGCGCCAGCAGCTTGGGAAGCGGAGGGGCAGATACGCAGTATTTT. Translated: CASSLGSGGADTQYF. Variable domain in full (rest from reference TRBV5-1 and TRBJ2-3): KAGVTQTPRYLIKTRGQQVTLSCSPISGHRSVSWYQQTPGQGLQFLFEYFSETQRNKGNFPGRFSGRQFSNSRSEMNVSTLELGDSALYLCASSLGSGGADTQYFGPGTRLTVL.

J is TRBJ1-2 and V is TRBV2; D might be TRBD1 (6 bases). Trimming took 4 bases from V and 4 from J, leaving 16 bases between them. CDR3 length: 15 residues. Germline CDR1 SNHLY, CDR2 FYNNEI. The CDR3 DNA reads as TGTGCCAGCAGTGGTCGGGGGGCAGTTGTCTATGGCTACACCTTC. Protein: CASSGRGAVVYGYTF. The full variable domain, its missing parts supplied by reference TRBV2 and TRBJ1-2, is EPEVTQTPSHQVTQMGQEVILRCVPISNHLYFYWYRQILGQKVEFLVSFYNNEISEKSEIFDDQFSVERPDGSNFTLKIRSTKLEDSAMYFCASSGRGAVVYGYTFGSGTRLTVV.

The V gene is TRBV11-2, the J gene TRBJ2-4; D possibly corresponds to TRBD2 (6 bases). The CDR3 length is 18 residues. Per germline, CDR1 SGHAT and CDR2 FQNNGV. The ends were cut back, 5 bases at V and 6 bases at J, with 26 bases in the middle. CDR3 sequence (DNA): TGTGCCAGCAGCCCCCGGCGCGGGAATTATATGGGCTTAAACATTCAGTACTTC. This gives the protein CASSPRRGNYMGLNIQYF. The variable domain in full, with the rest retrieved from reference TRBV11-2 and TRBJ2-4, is EAGVAQSPRYKIIEKRQSVAFWCNPISGHATLYWYQQILGQGPKLLIQFQNNGVVDDSQLPKDRFSAERLKGVDSTLKIQPAKLEDSAVYLCASSPRRGNYMGLNIQYFGAGTRLSVL.

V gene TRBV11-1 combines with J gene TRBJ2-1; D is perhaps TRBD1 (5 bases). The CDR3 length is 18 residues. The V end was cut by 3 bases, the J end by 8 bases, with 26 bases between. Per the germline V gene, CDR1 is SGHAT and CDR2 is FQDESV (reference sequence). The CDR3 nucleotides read TGTGCCAGCAGCTTTAACCGCCAATCAGGGTCGGCCCGGGATGAGCAGTTCTTC. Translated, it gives CASSFNRQSGSARDEQFF. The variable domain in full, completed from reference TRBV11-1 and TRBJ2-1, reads EAEVAQSPRYKITEKSQAVAFWCDPISGHATLYWYRQILGQGPELLVQFQDESVVDDSQLPKDRFSAERLKGVDSTLKIQPAELGDSAMYLCASSFNRQSGSARDEQFFGPGTRLTVL.

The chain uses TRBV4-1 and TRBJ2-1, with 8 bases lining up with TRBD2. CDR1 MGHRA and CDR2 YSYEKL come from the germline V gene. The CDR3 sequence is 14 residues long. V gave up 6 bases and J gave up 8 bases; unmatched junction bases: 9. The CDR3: CASSSPGGLYEQFF. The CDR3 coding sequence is TGCGCCAGCAGTAGCCCGGGGGGGCTCTATGAGCAGTTCTTC.

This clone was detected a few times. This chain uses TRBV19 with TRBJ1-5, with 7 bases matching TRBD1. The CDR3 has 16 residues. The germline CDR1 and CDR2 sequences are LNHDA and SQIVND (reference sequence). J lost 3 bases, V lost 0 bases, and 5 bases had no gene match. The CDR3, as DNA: TGTGCCAGTAGTATAGAACGGACAGGATTCAATCAGCCCCAGCATTTT. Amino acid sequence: CASSIERTGFNQPQHF.

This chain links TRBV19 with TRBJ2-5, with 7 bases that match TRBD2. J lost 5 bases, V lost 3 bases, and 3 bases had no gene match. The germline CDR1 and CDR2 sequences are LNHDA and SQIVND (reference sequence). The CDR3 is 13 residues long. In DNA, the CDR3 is TGTGCCAGTAGTATGGGAGGGGTTGAGACCCAGTACTTC. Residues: CASSMGGVETQYF.

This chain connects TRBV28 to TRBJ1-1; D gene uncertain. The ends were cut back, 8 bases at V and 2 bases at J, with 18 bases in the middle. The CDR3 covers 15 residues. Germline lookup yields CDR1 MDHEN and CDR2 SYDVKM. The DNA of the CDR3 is TGTGCCAGCTTCAACGTCCGACGGACTAACACTGAAGCTTTCTTT. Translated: CASFNVRRTNTEAFF.

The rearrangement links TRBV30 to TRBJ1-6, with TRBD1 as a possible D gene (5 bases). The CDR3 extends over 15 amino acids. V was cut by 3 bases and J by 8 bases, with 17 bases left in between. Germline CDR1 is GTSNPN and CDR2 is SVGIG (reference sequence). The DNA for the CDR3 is TGTGCCTGGAGGATCGTCAAGGGGTATTATTCACCCCTCCACTTT. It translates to CAWRIVKGYYSPLHF.

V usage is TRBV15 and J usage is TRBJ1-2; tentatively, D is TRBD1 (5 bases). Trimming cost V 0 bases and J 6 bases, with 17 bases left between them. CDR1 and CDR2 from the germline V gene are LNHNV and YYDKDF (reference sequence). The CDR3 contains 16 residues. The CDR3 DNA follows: TGTGCCACCAGCAGAGAGCCCGCAGGGACTTTAGATGGCTACACCTTC. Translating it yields CATSREPAGTLDGYTF.

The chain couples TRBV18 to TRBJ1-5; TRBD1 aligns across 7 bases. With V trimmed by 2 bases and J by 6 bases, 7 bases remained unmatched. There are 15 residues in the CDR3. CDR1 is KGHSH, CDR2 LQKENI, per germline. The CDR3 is CASSPVGQVGQPQHF. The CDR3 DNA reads TGTGCCAGCTCACCAGTAGGACAGGTCGGTCAGCCCCAGCATTTT.

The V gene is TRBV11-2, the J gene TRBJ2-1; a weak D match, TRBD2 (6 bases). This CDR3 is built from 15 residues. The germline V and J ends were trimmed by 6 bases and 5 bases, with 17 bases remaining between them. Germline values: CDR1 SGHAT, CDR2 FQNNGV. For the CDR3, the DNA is TGTGCCAGCAGGCGCAATCGGGACTTCGACAATGAGCAGTTCTTC. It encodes CASRRNRDFDNEQFF.

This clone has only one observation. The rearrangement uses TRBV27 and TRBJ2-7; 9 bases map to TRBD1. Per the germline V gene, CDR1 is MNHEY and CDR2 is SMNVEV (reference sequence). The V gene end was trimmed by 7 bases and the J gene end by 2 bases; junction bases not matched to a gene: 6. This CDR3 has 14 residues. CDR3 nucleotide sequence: TGTGCCAGCAAACGACAGGGGGACACCTACGAGCAGTACTTC. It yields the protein CASKRQGDTYEQYF.

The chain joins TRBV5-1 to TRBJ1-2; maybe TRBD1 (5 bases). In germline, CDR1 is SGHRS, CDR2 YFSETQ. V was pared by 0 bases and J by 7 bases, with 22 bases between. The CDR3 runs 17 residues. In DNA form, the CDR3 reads TGCGCCAGCAGCTTGGAAGCAGGGTGGTCGGACGCTAGTGGCTACACCTTC. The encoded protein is CASSLEAGWSDASGYTF.

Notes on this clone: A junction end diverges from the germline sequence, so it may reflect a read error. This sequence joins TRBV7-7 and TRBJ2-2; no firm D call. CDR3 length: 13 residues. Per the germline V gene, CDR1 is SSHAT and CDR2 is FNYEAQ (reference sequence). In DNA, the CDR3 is TGTGCTAGCAGCTTCGTTCCCACCGGGGAGCTGTTTTTT. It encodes CASSFVPTGELFF.

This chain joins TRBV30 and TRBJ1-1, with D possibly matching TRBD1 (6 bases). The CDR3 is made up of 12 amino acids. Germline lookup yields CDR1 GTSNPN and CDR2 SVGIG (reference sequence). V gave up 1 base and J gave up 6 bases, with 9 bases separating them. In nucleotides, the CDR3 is TGTGCCTGGAGTGCGGGGGGGCCTGAAGCTTTCTTT. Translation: CAWSAGGPEAFF.